These 31 T cell receptor beta chains share one sample of origin, sequenced in a study of vaccination effects on CD4 cells after COVID-19. Profiled with immunoSEQ multiplex PCR; TCRdb holds only in-frame clones, not every one. The repertoire holds more than 25,000 clones, with roughly 80% as singletons. Expansion of antigen-specific CD4+ T cells with viral peptide pools was carried out by the ViraFEST assay before sequencing. Following culture for approximately 11 days, CD4+ T cells were isolated. Each participant received a vaccine that was either BNT162b2 or mRNA-1273, given as two doses. Their target antigens are unknown. Source: CD4+ T cells from PBMCs cultured with SARS-CoV-2 spike peptides, taken after COVID-19 vaccination. The receptor source for this set is a human donor who received a COVID-19 vaccine. Some clones in this sample may be carry-over from other donors' samples.

The chain couples TRBV7-9 to TRBJ2-1; D possibly corresponds to TRBD1 (6 bases). V was cut by 6 bases and J by 6 bases, with 18 bases left in between. Germline-derived CDR1 and CDR2 are SEHNR and FQNEAQ (reference sequence). This CDR3 comprises 15 residues. CDR3 residues: CASSLFGTGLNEQFF. CDR3 DNA sequence: TGTGCCAGCAGTTTATTCGGTACAGGGCTCAATGAGCAGTTCTTC. The whole variable domain, filled in from reference TRBV7-9 and TRBJ2-1, reads DTGVSQNPRHKITKRGQNVTFRCDPISEHNRLYWYRQTLGQGPEFLTYFQNEAQLEKSRLLSDRFSAERPKGSFSTLEIQRTEQGDSAMYLCASSLFGTGLNEQFFGPGTRLTVL.

The CDR3 coding sequence is TGCGCCAGCAGCTTGCCGGGACTAGCGGCGAACAATGAGCAGTTCTTC. It translates to CASSLPGLAANNEQFF. The V call is TRBV5-1, the J call TRBJ2-1; 11 bases agree with TRBD2. J gave up 5 bases and V 1 base, and 5 bases lay outside the gene matches. The CDR3 has 16 amino acids. Germline assignment: CDR1 SGHRS and CDR2 YFSETQ.

The chain employs TRBV5-8 and TRBJ2-3, with 7 bases identical to TRBD1. Trimming at V came to 0 bases and at J to 4 bases, leaving 11 bases not matched to a gene. The CDR3 contains 17 residues. Germline CDR1 reads SGHTS; CDR2 reads YDEGEE. The CDR3 DNA reads TGTGCCAGCAGCTTGGCTAGGGGACAGCTTATTTCAGATACGCAGTATTTT. This encodes CASSLARGQLISDTQYF. The whole variable domain, remainder taken from reference TRBV5-8 and TRBJ2-3, is EAGVTQSPTHLIKTRGQQATLRCSPISGHTSVYWYQQALGLGLQFLLWYDEGEERNRGNFPPRFSGRQFPNYSSELNVNALELEDSALYLCASSLARGQLISDTQYFGPGTRLTVL.

The rearrangement links TRBV5-1 to TRBJ1-4, with a weak D call TRBD1 (5 bases). With 4 bases removed from V and 8 bases from J, the gap between germline ends came to 15 bases. CDR1 is SGHRS, CDR2 YFSETQ, per germline. This CDR3 region has 14 residues. CDR3 DNA sequence: TGCGCCAGCAGCCACCGGGACCTCGGGGAAAAACTGTTTTTT. This translates into CASSHRDLGEKLFF.

The chain recombines TRBV19 with TRBJ2-5, with D possibly being TRBD2 (5 bases). The CDR3 runs 13 residues. Looked up from germline, CDR1 is LNHDA and CDR2 is SQIVND (reference sequence). V was trimmed by 3 bases and J by 3 bases, leaving 8 bases between them. The CDR3 DNA follows: TGTGCCAGTAGTATTCGGAGGAAAGAGACCCAGTACTTC. The encoded protein is CASSIRRKETQYF. The full variable domain, rest sourced from reference TRBV19 and TRBJ2-5, is DGGITQSPKYLFRKEGQNVTLSCEQNLNHDAMYWYRQDPGQGLRLIYYSQIVNDFQKGDIAEGYSVSREKKESFPLTVTSAQKNPTAFYLCASSIRRKETQYFGPGTRLLVL.

The chain recombines TRBV5-1 with TRBJ1-1; D is unresolved. Per germline, CDR1 SGHRS and CDR2 YFSETQ. Trimming took off 2 bases at V and 1 base at J, with 12 bases between the two ends. This CDR3 comprises 15 residues. CDR3 protein: CASSFWSQENTEAFF. CDR3 sequence (DNA): TGCGCCAGCAGCTTTTGGAGCCAAGAGAACACTGAAGCTTTCTTT.

J is TRBJ2-1 and V is TRBV3-1 (or the pseudogene TRBV3-2); no reliable D call. V dropped 5 bases and J dropped 8 bases, with 7 bases sitting between them. The CDR3 is 11 residues long. Germline CDR1 and CDR2: LGHDT and YNNKEL (reference sequence). CDR3 in DNA: TGTGCCAGCAGCTTCCGCTATGAGCAGTTCTTC. Its translation: CASSFRYEQFF.

CDR3 DNA: TGTGCCAGCAGCCCGGGACTAGCTTTGACCGGGGAGCTGTTTTTT. This encodes CASSPGLALTGELFF. V and J are TRBV7-9 and TRBJ2-2; TRBD2 aligns across 9 bases. The germline V gene has CDR1 SEHNR and CDR2 FQNEAQ (reference sequence). J gave up 5 bases and V 5 bases, and 6 bases lay outside the gene matches. The CDR3 loop spans 15 amino acids.

This rearrangement joins TRBV5-4 to TRBJ1-1; D call uncertain. V gave up 3 bases and J gave up 0 bases, with 9 bases separating them. Germline V gene data show CDR1 as SGHNT and CDR2 as YYREEE (reference sequence). The CDR3 covers 14 residues. The CDR3 sequence: CASSSITVNTEAFF. The CDR3 region has the DNA TGTGCCAGCAGCTCGATTACTGTGAACACTGAAGCTTTCTTT.

The rearrangement uses TRBV14 and TRBJ1-2, with a weak D call TRBD1 (5 bases). The V and J ends lost 1 base and 4 bases respectively, with 7 bases between them. Germline CDR1 SGHDN, CDR2 FVKESK. CDR3 length: 13 residues. The chain's CDR3 is CASSQGQLYGYTF. DNA for the CDR3: TGTGCCAGCAGCCAAGGACAGCTCTATGGCTACACCTTC.

V gene TRBV30 combines with J gene TRBJ2-4; D gene unclear. Trimming took 0 bases from V and 11 from J, leaving 11 bases between them. The CDR3 runs to 12 residues. The germline V gene has CDR1 GTSNPN and CDR2 SVGIG (reference sequence). CDR3 amino acids: CAWSVALSFQYF. The CDR3 DNA reads TGTGCCTGGAGTGTGGCCCTTAGTTTTCAGTACTTC.

V is TRBV18 and J is TRBJ2-2; 10 bases line up with TRBD2. Trimming at V came to 2 bases and at J to 4 bases, leaving 4 bases not matched to a gene. Germline V gene data show CDR1 as KGHSH and CDR2 as LQKENI. The CDR3 runs 16 residues. The CDR3 loop reads CASSPILAGRTGELFF. In DNA form, the CDR3 reads TGTGCCAGCTCACCAATACTAGCGGGGCGCACCGGGGAGCTGTTTTTT.

The chain carries TRBV5-8 and TRBJ2-3; TRBD1 agrees at 10 bases. The CDR3 is 17 amino acids. The germline gives CDR1 SGHTS, CDR2 YDEGEE. J was trimmed by 2 bases and V by 7 bases; bases with no gene match: 13. Written as DNA, the CDR3 is TGTGCCAGCCCCACCGGGACAGGGGCCAAAGTCACAGATACGCAGTATTTT. It yields the protein CASPTGTGAKVTDTQYF.

The chain joins TRBV7-8 to TRBJ2-1, with D hard to call. This CDR3 has 13 amino acids. Per germline, CDR1 SGHVS and CDR2 FQNEAQ. V lost 3 bases, J lost 6 bases, and 9 bases lay in between. The CDR3 protein is CASSFGFPNEQFF. Here the CDR3 DNA reads TGTGCCAGCAGCTTTGGATTCCCCAATGAGCAGTTCTTC.

The genes are TRBV30 and TRBJ1-1; D remains unclear. Germline V gene lookup returns CDR1 GTSNPN and CDR2 SVGIG (reference sequence). This CDR3 is built from 14 residues. V was pared by 3 bases and J by 1 base, with 12 bases between. The CDR3 DNA reads as TGTGCCTGGAGATGGTGGGCACCGAACACTGAAGCTTTCTTT. This gives the protein CAWRWWAPNTEAFF.

The chain links TRBV30 to TRBJ1-3; the D gene is possibly TRBD1 (5 bases). The CDR3 totals 13 residues. V was shortened by 3 bases and J by 7 bases, with 13 bases between the two germline ends. Germline loops: CDR1 GTSNPN, CDR2 SVGIG (reference sequence). This CDR3 is CAWSRGGGNTIYF. Here the CDR3 DNA reads TGTGCCTGGAGCCGCGGGGGAGGGAACACCATATATTTT.

This clone occurred a few times. The chain recombines TRBV30 with TRBJ1-6; 12 bases are shared with TRBD1. Per germline, CDR1 GTSNPN and CDR2 SVGIG (reference sequence). The CDR3 loop spans 15 amino acids. Losses at the gene ends were 8 bases for V and 9 bases for J; bases not matched to a gene: 11. The CDR3 DNA is TGTGCCCGCCGGGACAGGGGGCAAAGAGGTTCACCCCTCCACTTT. Amino acids: CARRDRGQRGSPLHF.

The CDR3 coding sequence is TGCGCCAGCAGCTGGGGACAGGGAGGCACTGAAGCTTTCTTT. Protein sequence: CASSWGQGGTEAFF. The genes are TRBV5-1 and TRBJ1-1, with 9 bases fitting TRBD1. The CDR3 is 14 residues long. CDR1 is SGHRS, CDR2 YFSETQ, per germline. V trimming: 3 bases; J trimming: 4 bases; junction bases outside the gene matches: 4.

The CDR3 region has the DNA TGTGCCGCTAAAACCGGGGGGGCGCCTAACACCGGGGAGCTGTTTTTT. Protein product: CAAKTGGAPNTGELFF. The chain couples TRBV19 to TRBJ2-2, with 8 bases fitting TRBD2. Germline loops: CDR1 LNHDA, CDR2 SQIVND (reference sequence). There are 16 residues in the CDR3. Germline trimming cut 11 bases from V and 2 bases from J; bases unmatched to any gene: 13.

The chain joins TRBV7-9 to TRBJ2-3; D not certain. The germline V gene has CDR1 SEHNR and CDR2 FQNEAQ (reference sequence). Trimming stripped 2 bases from V and 2 bases from J, with 5 bases between. The length of the CDR3 is 13 residues. The CDR3 DNA follows: TGTGCCAGCAGCTTAAACCCCACAGATACGCAGTATTTT. This encodes CASSLNPTDTQYF.

V usage is TRBV15 and J usage is TRBJ2-6, with D possibly TRBD1 on 5 matching bases. The CDR3 totals 16 residues. The germline gives CDR1 LNHNV, CDR2 YYDKDF (reference sequence). V was clipped by 0 bases and J by 2 bases, with 8 bases between them. The CDR3 DNA reads TGTGCCACCAGCAGAGATAGCAGGGCTGGGGCCAACGTCCTGACTTTC. As protein: CATSRDSRAGANVLTF.

The chain couples TRBV4-3 to TRBJ1-2; D may be TRBD1 (6 bases). The V end was cut by 0 bases, the J end by 2 bases, with 16 bases between. The germline CDR1 and CDR2 sequences are LGHNA and YSLEER. This CDR3 is built from 17 residues. In DNA form, the CDR3 reads TGCGCCAGCAGCCAAGATGGGGGCCCGATCGGAAACTATGGCTACACCTTC. Its protein product is CASSQDGGPIGNYGYTF.

The rearrangement joins TRBV6-5 to TRBJ1-3; D is undetermined. This CDR3 is 15 amino acids long. Trimming removed 6 bases from V and 0 bases from J, with 12 bases in between. Germline V CDR1 and CDR2: MNHEY, SVGAGI. The CDR3: CASSRDASSGNTIYF. As DNA, the CDR3 is TGTGCCAGCAGCCGCGACGCGAGCTCTGGAAACACCATATATTTT.

The chain employs TRBV5-6 and TRBJ2-1; a possible D gene is TRBD1 (5 bases). Trimming stripped 2 bases from V and 5 bases from J, with 11 bases between. The CDR3 loop spans 14 amino acids. Per germline, CDR1 SGHDT and CDR2 YYEEEE. The CDR3 DNA reads TGTGCCAGCAGCTTTATTGACAGTAACAATGAGCAGTTCTTC. Encoded protein: CASSFIDSNNEQFF. Full variable domain (remainder filled in from reference TRBV5-6 and TRBJ2-1): DAGVTQSPTHLIKTRGQQVTLRCSPKSGHDTVSWYQQALGQGPQFIFQYYEEEERQRGNFPDRFSGHQFPNYSSELNVNALLLGDSALYLCASSFIDSNNEQFFGPGTRLTVL.

V gene TRBV18 combines with J gene TRBJ2-2; 9 positions agree with TRBD2. The CDR3 has 18 amino acids. J lost 5 bases, V lost 6 bases, and 16 bases had no gene match. Germline V gives CDR1 KGHSH, CDR2 LQKENI. The CDR3 loop reads CASSHVPAGGPRTGELFF. As DNA, the CDR3 is TGTGCCAGCTCCCACGTTCCTGCGGGGGGGCCAAGGACCGGGGAGCTGTTTTTT. The complete variable domain, with remaining parts taken from reference TRBV18 and TRBJ2-2, reads NAGVMQNPRHLVRRRGQEARLRCSPMKGHSHVYWYRQLPEEGLKFMVYLQKENIIDESGMPKERFSAEFPKEGPSILRIQQVVRGDSAAYFCASSHVPAGGPRTGELFFGEGSRLTVL.

The chain combines TRBV19 with TRBJ1-5; D gene unclear. Germline CDR1 and CDR2: LNHDA and SQIVND (reference sequence). V dropped 7 bases and J dropped 9 bases, with 16 bases sitting between them. CDR3 size: 13 residues. The CDR3 region has the DNA TGTGCCAGTACCCCAGGACCGACTGTGCCCCAGCATTTT. Translated: CASTPGPTVPQHF.

This chain connects TRBV12-3 or TRBV12-4 to TRBJ2-5, with TRBD1 identical over 8 bases. J was trimmed by 5 bases and V by 3 bases; bases with no gene match: 2. The length of the CDR3 is 13 residues. The CDR3 nucleotides read TGTGCCAGCAGTTTGGGACAGGAGGAGACCCAGTACTTC. It encodes CASSLGQEETQYF.

The CDR3 reads CASSERTTEAFF. The CDR3 DNA follows: TGTGCCAGCAGTGAAAGGACGACTGAAGCTTTCTTT. V and J are TRBV2 and TRBJ1-1; no reliable D call. Trimming removed 2 bases from V and 5 bases from J, with 6 bases in between. The CDR3 consists of 12 residues. Germline assignment: CDR1 SNHLY and CDR2 FYNNEI. The whole variable domain, filled in from reference TRBV2 and TRBJ1-1, reads EPEVTQTPSHQVTQMGQEVILRCVPISNHLYFYWYRQILGQKVEFLVSFYNNEISEKSEIFDDQFSVERPDGSNFTLKIRSTKLEDSAMYFCASSERTTEAFFGQGTRLTVV.

The V gene is TRBV27, the J gene TRBJ2-3, with 7 bases lining up with TRBD2. CDR1 is MNHEY, CDR2 SMNVEV, per germline (reference sequence). Trimming at V came to 2 bases and at J to 4 bases, leaving 6 bases not matched to a gene. CDR3 size: 15 residues. The DNA of the CDR3 is TGTGCCAGCAGTTTAGGACCAGCGGGGCCAGATACGCAGTATTTT. Translating gives CASSLGPAGPDTQYF.

The count of this clone is one. CDR3 amino acids: CASSFGRGGVDIQYF. The CDR3 coding sequence is TGTGCCAGCAGCTTTGGACGGGGGGGCGTTGACATTCAGTACTTC. The chain combines TRBV7-9 with TRBJ2-4; 8 bases match TRBD2. Germline CDR1 SEHNR, CDR2 FQNEAQ (reference sequence). This CDR3 is 15 amino acids long. V trimming: 3 bases; J trimming: 8 bases; junction bases outside the gene matches: 9. The whole variable domain, filled in from reference TRBV7-9 and TRBJ2-4, reads DTGVSQNPRHKITKRGQNVTFRCDPISEHNRLYWYRQTLGQGPEFLTYFQNEAQLEKSRLLSDRFSAERPKGSFSTLEIQRTEQGDSAMYLCASSFGRGGVDIQYFGAGTRLSVL.

The chain uses TRBV6-1 and TRBJ2-7, with 9 bases identical to TRBD1. The CDR3 has 17 amino acids. The germline CDR1 and CDR2 sequences are MNHNS and SASEGT. After removal of 4 bases from V and 2 bases from J, the junction contained 12 bases not matched to a gene. CDR3 loop: CASSAYSGTGSPYEQYV. CDR3 in DNA: TGTGCCAGCAGTGCCTACTCCGGGACAGGGAGCCCCTACGAGCAGTACGTC.